Here is one T cell receptor beta chain with its context. The antigen it recognizes is unknown. Base qualities are not recorded, but no much larger clone differs from it by a single base. Enrolling through a virtual design, the prospective study's participants ranged in age from roughly 18 to 95 years and lived across about two dozen United States geographic areas. To assign participants to cohorts, the prospective study relied on clinical history that participants themselves reported in a screening survey and a study questionnaire. Exposed participants had been in contact with someone with a PCR-confirmed or clinician-diagnosed COVID-19 case within 2 weeks of study entry. Mobile phlebotomists in the prospective study collected whole blood, serum and a nasopharyngeal or oropharyngeal swab from every participant. Additional blood draws and questionnaires over an approximately 2-month period could optionally be provided by prospective study participants. Before DNA extraction, blood samples from the prospective study were shipped at room temperature or frozen.

The immunoSEQ Assay, a bias-controlled multiplex PCR, was used to amplify TCRbeta CDR3 regions from genomic DNA. The published analysis was carried out like this. Nucleated cell counts per sample were estimated from amplification of reference gene primers within the assay. To quantify the absolute abundance of each unique TCRbeta CDR3 rearrangement, sequence reads were collapsed and filtered. For each sample, productive Simpson clonality was calculated as the square root of Simpson's diversity index over productive rearrangements. As stored in TCRdb, this immuneACCESS dataset retains in-frame rearrangements with V and J assigned. A fraction of the clones does not appear; measured against another copy, unresolved V genes explain less than half of the discrepancy, and the remainder lacks a known reason. The DNA was the basis for D and trimming; V, J and clone size are from that table. The sample contains around 250,000 clones, approximately 90% of them found a single time. Around 1% of the sample belongs to the ten largest clones.

There are 12 amino acids in the CDR3, from cysteine to phenylalanine inclusive. The CDR3 DNA has 36 bases and is translated from base 1. Cut back by 4 bases and 6 bases, the V and J ends lie 7 bases apart. The germline V gene yields KGHDR for CDR1 and SFDVKD for CDR2. The sample comes from a study of blood T cell repertoires in COVID-19 (dated by TCRdb to 2020 to 2021). Background on the whole study: The collaborator samples originated in the United States, Italy and Spain and spanned the acute and convalescent phases of COVID-19. A freely available public database, intended as a resource for researchers studying the immune response to SARS-CoV-2, is where the repertoires were released. Deeply sampled blood TCRbeta repertoires from subjects exposed to, actively infected with, or recovered from COVID-19 were included in the dataset. Samples were obtained from the ongoing ImmuneRACE study (first 160 participants) and from 950 to 1,500 subjects provided by 6 global collaborators. Sample metadata almost always included a de-identified subject ID, COVID-19 status, age in years and sex. HLA class I and class II types, where available, came from metadata supplied by the sample provider rather than from assay-based typing. The material from the prospective study consisted of cDNA or gDNA derived from T cells, B-cell-depleted T cells, or PBMCs.

The paper as a whole reports these results and caveats: The quantity of clinical and demographic metadata differed by source and by participant and was supplied without curation.

What was sequenced was PBMCs or T cells enriched from blood (not recorded which). The TCR originated in a man over 45 who had been exposed to COVID-19. The chain is encoded by TRBV24-1 joined to TRBJ2-3; no D gene is confidently identified. The DNA sequence is given as TGTGCCACCAGTGACAGAGCGGATACGCAGTATTTT. It is translated as CATSDRADTQYF.